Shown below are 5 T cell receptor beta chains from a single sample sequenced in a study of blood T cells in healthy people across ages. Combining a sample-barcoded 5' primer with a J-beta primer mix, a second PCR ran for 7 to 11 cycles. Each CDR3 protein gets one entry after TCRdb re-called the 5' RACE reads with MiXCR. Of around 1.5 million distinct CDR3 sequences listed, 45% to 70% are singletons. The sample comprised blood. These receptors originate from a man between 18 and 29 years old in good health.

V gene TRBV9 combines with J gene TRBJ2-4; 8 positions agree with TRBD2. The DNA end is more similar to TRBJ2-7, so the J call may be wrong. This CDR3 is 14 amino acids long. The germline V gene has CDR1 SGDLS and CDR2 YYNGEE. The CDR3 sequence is CASSVATSGYEQYF. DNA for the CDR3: TGTGCCAGCAGCGTAGCTACTAGCGGCTACGAGCAGTACTTC.

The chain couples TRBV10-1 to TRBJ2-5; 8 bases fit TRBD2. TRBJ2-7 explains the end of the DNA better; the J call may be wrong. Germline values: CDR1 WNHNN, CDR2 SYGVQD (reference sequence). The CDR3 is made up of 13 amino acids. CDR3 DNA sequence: TGCGCCAGCAGTGCGACGGGGGGGCACGAGCAGTACTTC. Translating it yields CASSATGGHEQYF.

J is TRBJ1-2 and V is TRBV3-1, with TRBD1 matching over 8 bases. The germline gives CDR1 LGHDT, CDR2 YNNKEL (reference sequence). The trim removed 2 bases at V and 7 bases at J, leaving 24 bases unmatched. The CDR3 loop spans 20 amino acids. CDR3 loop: CASSQNSLRTGTGPGSGYTF. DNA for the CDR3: TGTGCCAGCAGCCAAAACTCCCTCCGGACAGGGACAGGCCCAGGGTCTGGCTACACCTTC.

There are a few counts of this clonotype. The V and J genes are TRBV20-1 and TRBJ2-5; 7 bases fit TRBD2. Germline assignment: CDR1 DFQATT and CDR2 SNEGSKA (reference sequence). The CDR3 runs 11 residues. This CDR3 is CSSGGRETQYF. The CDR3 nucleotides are TGCAGCTCGGGGGGTAGGGAGACCCAGTACTTC.

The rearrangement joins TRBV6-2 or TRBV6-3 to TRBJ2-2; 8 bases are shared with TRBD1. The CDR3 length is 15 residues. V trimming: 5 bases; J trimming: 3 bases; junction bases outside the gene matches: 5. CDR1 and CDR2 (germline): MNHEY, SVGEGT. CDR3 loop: CASSLGQVDTGELFF. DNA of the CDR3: TGTGCCAGCAGTCTGGGACAGGTCGACACCGGGGAGCTGTTTTTT.